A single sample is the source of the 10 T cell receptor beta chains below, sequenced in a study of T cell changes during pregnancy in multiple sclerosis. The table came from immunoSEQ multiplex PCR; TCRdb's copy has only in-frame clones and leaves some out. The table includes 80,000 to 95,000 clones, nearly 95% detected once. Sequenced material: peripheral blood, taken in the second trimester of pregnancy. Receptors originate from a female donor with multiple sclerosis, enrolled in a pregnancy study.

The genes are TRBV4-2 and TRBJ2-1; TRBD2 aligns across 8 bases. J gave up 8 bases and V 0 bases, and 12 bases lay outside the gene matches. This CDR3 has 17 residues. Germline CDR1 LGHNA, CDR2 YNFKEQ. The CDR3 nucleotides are TGTGCCAGCAGCCAAGACACATACGGGAGGGCCGATGATGAGCAGTTCTTC. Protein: CASSQDTYGRADDEQFF.

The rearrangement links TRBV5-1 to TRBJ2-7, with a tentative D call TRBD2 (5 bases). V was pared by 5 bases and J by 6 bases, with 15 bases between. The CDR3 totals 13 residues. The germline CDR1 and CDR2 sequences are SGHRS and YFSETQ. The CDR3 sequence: CASSPDGVFEQYF. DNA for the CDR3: TGCGCCAGCAGTCCAGACGGGGTATTCGAGCAGTACTTC.

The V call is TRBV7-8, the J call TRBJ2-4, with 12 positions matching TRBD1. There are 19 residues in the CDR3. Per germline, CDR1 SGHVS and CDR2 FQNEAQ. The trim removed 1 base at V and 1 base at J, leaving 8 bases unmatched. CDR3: CASSLVGTGGISAKNIQYF. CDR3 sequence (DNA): TGTGCCAGCAGCTTAGTTGGGACAGGGGGCATCTCCGCCAAAAACATTCAGTACTTC.

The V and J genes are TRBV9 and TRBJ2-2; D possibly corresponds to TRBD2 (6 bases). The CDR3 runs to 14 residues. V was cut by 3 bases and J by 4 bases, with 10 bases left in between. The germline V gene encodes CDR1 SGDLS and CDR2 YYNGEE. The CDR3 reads CASSALAITGELFF. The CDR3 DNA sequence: TGTGCCAGCAGCGCTCTAGCGATCACCGGGGAGCTGTTTTTT.

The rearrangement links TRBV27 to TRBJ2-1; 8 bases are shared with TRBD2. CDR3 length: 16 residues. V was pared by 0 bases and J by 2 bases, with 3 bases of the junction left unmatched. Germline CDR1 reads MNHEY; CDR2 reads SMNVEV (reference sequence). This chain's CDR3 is CASSLSGGRTYNEQFF. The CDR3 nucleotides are TGTGCCAGCAGTTTATCCGGCGGGAGGACCTACAATGAGCAGTTCTTC.

The CDR3 bases are TGCGCCAGCAGCCAGACAGGGGGAGCCTACGAGCAGTACTTC. This encodes CASSQTGGAYEQYF. The chain employs TRBV5-1 and TRBJ2-7; TRBD1 matches at 9 bases. Germline-derived CDR1 and CDR2 are SGHRS and YFSETQ. The CDR3 runs 14 residues. V shed 4 bases, J shed 2 bases, and the junction held 4 bases outside the gene matches.

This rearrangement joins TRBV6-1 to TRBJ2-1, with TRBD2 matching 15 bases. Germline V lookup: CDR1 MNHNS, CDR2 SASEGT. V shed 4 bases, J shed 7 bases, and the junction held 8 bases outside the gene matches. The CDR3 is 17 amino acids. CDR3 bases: TGTGCCAGCAGTGCCAGGACTAGCGGGAGGGTGAGGAATGAGCAGTTCTTC. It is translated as CASSARTSGRVRNEQFF.

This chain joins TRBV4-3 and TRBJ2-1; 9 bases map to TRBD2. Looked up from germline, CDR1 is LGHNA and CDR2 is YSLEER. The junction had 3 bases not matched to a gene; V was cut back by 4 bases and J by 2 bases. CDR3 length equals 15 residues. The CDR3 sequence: CASSPIAGAYNEQFF. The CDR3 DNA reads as TGCGCCAGCAGCCCCATAGCGGGAGCCTACAATGAGCAGTTCTTC.

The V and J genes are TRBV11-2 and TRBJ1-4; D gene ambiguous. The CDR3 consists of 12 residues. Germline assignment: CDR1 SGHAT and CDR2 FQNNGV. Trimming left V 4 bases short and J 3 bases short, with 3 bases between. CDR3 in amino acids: CASSWPNEKLFF. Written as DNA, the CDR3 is TGTGCCAGCAGCTGGCCTAATGAAAAACTGTTTTTT.

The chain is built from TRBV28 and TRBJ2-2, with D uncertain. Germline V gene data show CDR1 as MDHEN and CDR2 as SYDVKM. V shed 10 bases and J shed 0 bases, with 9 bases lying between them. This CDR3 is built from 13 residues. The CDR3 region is CATPSPNTGELFF. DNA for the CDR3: TGTGCCACCCCCTCCCCGAACACCGGGGAGCTGTTTTTT.